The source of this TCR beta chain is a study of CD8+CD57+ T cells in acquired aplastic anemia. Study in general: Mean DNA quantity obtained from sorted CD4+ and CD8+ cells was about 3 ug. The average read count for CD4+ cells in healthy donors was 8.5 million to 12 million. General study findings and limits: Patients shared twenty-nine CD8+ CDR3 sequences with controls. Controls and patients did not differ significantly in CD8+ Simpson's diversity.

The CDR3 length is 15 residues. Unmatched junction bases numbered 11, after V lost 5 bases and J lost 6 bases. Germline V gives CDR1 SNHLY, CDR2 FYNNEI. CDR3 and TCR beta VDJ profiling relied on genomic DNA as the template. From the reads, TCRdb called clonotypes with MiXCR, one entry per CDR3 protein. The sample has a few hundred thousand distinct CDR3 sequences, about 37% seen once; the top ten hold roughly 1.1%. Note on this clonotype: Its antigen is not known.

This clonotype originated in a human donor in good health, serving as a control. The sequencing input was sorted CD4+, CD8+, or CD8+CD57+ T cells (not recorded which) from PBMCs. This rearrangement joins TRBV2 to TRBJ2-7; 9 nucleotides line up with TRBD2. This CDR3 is CASSYSDSGGGEQYF. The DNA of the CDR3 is TGTGCCAGCAGTTACTCGGATAGCGGGGGTGGCGAGCAGTACTTC.